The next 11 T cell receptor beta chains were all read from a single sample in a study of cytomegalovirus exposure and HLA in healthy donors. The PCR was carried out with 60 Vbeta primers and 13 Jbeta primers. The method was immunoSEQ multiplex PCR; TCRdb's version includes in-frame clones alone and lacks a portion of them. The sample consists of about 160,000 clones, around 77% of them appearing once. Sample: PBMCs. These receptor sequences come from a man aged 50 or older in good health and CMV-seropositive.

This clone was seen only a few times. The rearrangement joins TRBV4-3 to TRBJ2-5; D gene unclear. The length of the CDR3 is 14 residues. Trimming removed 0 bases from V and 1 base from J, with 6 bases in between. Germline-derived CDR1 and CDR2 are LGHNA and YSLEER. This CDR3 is CASSQEVSQETQYF. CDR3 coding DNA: TGCGCCAGCAGCCAAGAGGTGAGCCAAGAGACCCAGTACTTC.

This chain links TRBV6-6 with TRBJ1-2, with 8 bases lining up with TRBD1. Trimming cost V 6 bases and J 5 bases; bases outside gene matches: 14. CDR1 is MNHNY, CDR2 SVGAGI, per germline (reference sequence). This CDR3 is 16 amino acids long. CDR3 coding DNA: TGTGCCAGCAGGCCAAGGACAGGGAGACTACGGTATGGCTACACCTTC. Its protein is CASRPRTGRLRYGYTF.

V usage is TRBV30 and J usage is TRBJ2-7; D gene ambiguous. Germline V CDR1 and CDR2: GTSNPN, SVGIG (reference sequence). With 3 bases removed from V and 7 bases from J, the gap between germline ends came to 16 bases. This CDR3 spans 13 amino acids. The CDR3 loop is CAWRAASGPEQYF. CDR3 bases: TGTGCCTGGAGGGCCGCCAGTGGCCCAGAGCAGTACTTC. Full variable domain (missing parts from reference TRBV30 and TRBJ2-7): SQTIHQWPATLVQPVGSPLSLECTVEGTSNPNLYWYRQAAGRGLQLLFYSVGIGQISSEVPQNLSASRPQDRQFILSSKKLLLSDSGFYLCAWRAASGPEQYFGPGTRLTVT.

CDR3 DNA: TGTGCCAGCAGACGGACGACAGGGAACTCCTACGAGCAGTACTTC. Translating gives CASRRTTGNSYEQYF. The V and J genes are TRBV6-5 and TRBJ2-7, with TRBD1 matching 7 bases. The V and J ends lost 6 bases and 0 bases, in that order; junction bases with no gene match: 8. CDR3 length: 15 amino acids. The germline CDR1 and CDR2 sequences are MNHEY and SVGAGI.

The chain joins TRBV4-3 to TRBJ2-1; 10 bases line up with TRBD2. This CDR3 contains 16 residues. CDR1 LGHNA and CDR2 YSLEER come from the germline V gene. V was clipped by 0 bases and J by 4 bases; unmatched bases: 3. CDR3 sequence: CASSQDRTSGYNEQFF. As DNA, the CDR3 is TGCGCCAGCAGCCAAGATCGGACTAGCGGATACAATGAGCAGTTCTTC.

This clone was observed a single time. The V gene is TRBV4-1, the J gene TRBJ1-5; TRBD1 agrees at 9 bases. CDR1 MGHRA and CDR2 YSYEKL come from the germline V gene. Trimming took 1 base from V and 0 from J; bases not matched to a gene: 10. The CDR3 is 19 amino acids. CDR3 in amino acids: CASSQGRPGQGYSNQPQHF. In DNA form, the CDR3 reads TGCGCCAGCAGCCAAGGGCGCCCGGGACAGGGTTATAGCAATCAGCCCCAGCATTTT.

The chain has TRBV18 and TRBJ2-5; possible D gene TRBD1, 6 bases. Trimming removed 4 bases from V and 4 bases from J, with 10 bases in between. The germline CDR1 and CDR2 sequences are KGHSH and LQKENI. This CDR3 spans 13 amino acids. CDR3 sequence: CASSQQGGETQYF. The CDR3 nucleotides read TGTGCCAGCTCACAACAGGGCGGAGAGACCCAGTACTTC.

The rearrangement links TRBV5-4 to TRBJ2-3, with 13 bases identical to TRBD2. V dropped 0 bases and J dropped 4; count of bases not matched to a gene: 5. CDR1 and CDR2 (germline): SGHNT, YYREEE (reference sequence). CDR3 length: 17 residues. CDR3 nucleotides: TGTGCCAGCAGCTTGGGAGGGGGGACTAGCGGGGCAGATACGCAGTATTTT. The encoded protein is CASSLGGGTSGADTQYF.

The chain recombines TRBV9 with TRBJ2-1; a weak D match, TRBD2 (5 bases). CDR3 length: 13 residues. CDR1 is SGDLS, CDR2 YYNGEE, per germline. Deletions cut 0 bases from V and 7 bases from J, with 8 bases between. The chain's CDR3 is CASSVDRGNEQFF. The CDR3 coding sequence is TGTGCCAGCAGCGTAGACCGGGGTAATGAGCAGTTCTTC.

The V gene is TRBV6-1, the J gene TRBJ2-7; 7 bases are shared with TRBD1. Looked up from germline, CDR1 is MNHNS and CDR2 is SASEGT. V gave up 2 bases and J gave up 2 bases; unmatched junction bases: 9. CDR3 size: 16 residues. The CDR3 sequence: CASSERGPGGPYEQYF. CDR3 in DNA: TGTGCCAGCAGTGAAAGGGGGCCAGGTGGGCCCTACGAGCAGTACTTC.

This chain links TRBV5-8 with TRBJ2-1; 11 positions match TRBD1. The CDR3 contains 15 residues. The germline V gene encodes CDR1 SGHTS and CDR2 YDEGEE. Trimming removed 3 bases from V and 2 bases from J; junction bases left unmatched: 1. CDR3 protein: CASSSGQGAYNEQFF. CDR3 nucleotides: TGTGCCAGCAGCTCGGGACAGGGGGCCTACAATGAGCAGTTCTTC.